Shown below are 20 T cell receptor beta chains from a single sample sequenced in a study of blood T cell repertoires in COVID-19. Assay used: immunoSEQ multiplex PCR; TCRdb lists only in-frame clones, some missing. The top ten clones hold around 1.5% of a sample with under 200,000 clones, roughly 90% of them seen once. The sample taken for sequencing was peripheral blood. The receptors stem from a man in his late teens or twenties with active or convalescent COVID-19.

The chain has TRBV6-5 and TRBJ2-7; D remains unclear. V was pared by 5 bases and J by 4 bases, with 18 bases between. CDR1 and CDR2 (germline): MNHEY, SVGAGI. CDR3 size: 15 residues. The CDR3 DNA is TGTGCCAGCAGTCTTGCCACACCTGAGGCTTACGAGCAGTACTTC. This gives the protein CASSLATPEAYEQYF.

V usage is TRBV29-1 and J usage is TRBJ2-1; 9 bases match TRBD1. CDR3 size: 16 residues. The V and J ends lost 3 bases and 4 bases, in that order; junction bases with no gene match: 10. The germline gives CDR1 SQVTM, CDR2 ANQGSEA. The CDR3 DNA is TGCAGCGTTGATGGTCAAGGGACAGGGAGATACAATGAGCAGTTCTTC. Protein product: CSVDGQGTGRYNEQFF.

The chain recombines TRBV6-2 or TRBV6-3 with TRBJ2-7; TRBD2 aligns across 9 bases. This CDR3 has 17 residues. V lost 5 bases and J lost 2; bases outside the gene matches: 13. The germline V gene encodes CDR1 MNHEY and CDR2 SVGEGT. The CDR3 DNA is TGTGCCAGCAGTAGGAGGACTAGCGCATCACCCCCCTACGAGCAGTACTTC. It encodes CASSRRTSASPPYEQYF.

The chain combines TRBV11-2 with TRBJ2-5, with no clear D. Germline V gives CDR1 SGHAT, CDR2 FQNNGV. Trimming took off 5 bases at V and 3 bases at J, with 13 bases between the two ends. The CDR3 totals 14 residues. CDR3 DNA: TGTGCCAGCAGCCCCCAAGCTGGAGAAGAGACCCAGTACTTC. This translates into CASSPQAGEETQYF.

The chain couples TRBV19 to TRBJ1-3, with D maybe TRBD1 (5 bases). Germline CDR1 reads LNHDA; CDR2 reads SQIVND (reference sequence). V gave up 5 bases and J gave up 1 base, with 9 bases separating them. There are 14 residues in the CDR3. CDR3 residues: CASSRQTSGNTIYF. In DNA form, the CDR3 reads TGTGCCAGTAGTCGACAGACATCTGGAAACACCATATATTTT. The complete variable domain, with remaining parts taken from reference TRBV19 and TRBJ1-3, reads DGGITQSPKYLFRKEGQNVTLSCEQNLNHDAMYWYRQDPGQGLRLIYYSQIVNDFQKGDIAEGYSVSREKKESFPLTVTSAQKNPTAFYLCASSRQTSGNTIYFGEGSWLTVV.

The chain links TRBV27 to TRBJ1-1; D gene ambiguous. Germline V gene data show CDR1 as MNHEY and CDR2 as SMNVEV (reference sequence). This CDR3 is built from 13 residues. Between the trimmed V and J ends, which lost 9 bases and 0 bases, there was a span of 11 bases. The CDR3 loop reads CASMTGMNTEAFF. In nucleotides, the CDR3 is TGTGCCAGTATGACTGGTATGAACACTGAAGCTTTCTTT.

V is TRBV12-3 or TRBV12-4 and J is TRBJ1-2, with unresolved D. There are 12 residues in the CDR3. Trimming removed 6 bases from V and 4 bases from J, with 9 bases in between. The CDR3: CASSLRGYGYTF. CDR3 nucleotides: TGTGCCAGCAGCCTACGGGGCTATGGCTACACCTTC.

This clone was seen only once. The chain's CDR3 is CASSESSSRNYEQYF. CDR3 nucleotides: TGTGCCAGCAGTGAAAGTTCGTCTAGGAACTACGAGCAGTACTTC. The V call is TRBV6-1, the J call TRBJ2-7; D gene ambiguous. Trimming pared 2 bases from V and 3 bases from J, leaving 14 bases between. The CDR3 sequence is 15 residues long. CDR1 and CDR2 (germline): MNHNS, SASEGT.

The chain is built from TRBV29-1 and TRBJ2-2; D possibly corresponds to TRBD2 (6 bases). CDR1 and CDR2 (germline): SQVTM, ANQGSEA. V was clipped by 2 bases and J by 7 bases, with 14 bases between them. The CDR3 extends over 14 amino acids. The CDR3 DNA reads TGCAGCGTTGAACGGGACTCGGCGGGCGGGGAGCTGTTTTTT. Protein product: CSVERDSAGGELFF.

The rearrangement uses TRBV27 and TRBJ2-1; 10 nucleotides agree with TRBD2. Germline CDR1 MNHEY, CDR2 SMNVEV (reference sequence). The V and J ends lost 3 bases and 7 bases, in that order; junction bases with no gene match: 12. This CDR3 comprises 17 residues. DNA of the CDR3: TGTGCCAGCAGTTTCCCTGACTCGGGACTAGCGCTTAATGAGCAGTTCTTC. Amino acids: CASSFPDSGLALNEQFF.

V gene TRBV21-1 combines with J gene TRBJ2-5; the table's D call, TRBD2, has no DNA check behind it. TRBV21-1 has pseudogene status. There are 16 residues in the CDR3. The CDR3 DNA reads TGTGCCAGCGAGGCCGGTGGCGGGGGGTCACAAGAGACCCAGTACTTC. This codes for CASEAGGGGSQETQYF.

V gene TRBV5-4 combines with J gene TRBJ2-1, with 11 positions matching TRBD2. The CDR3 runs 16 residues. CDR1 and CDR2 (germline): SGHNT, YYREEE (reference sequence). Trimming removed 4 bases from V and 2 bases from J; junction bases left unmatched: 5. The CDR3 DNA reads TGTGCCAGCAGCGATAATAGCGGGAGGGCCTACAATGAGCAGTTCTTC. Translation: CASSDNSGRAYNEQFF.

This chain joins TRBV6-4 and TRBJ2-1; possibly TRBD1 for D (5 bases). V lost 4 bases and J lost 5, with 12 bases in between. CDR1 is MRHNA and CDR2 is SNTAGT in the germline V gene. The CDR3 spans 14 residues. In DNA form, the CDR3 reads TGTGCCAGCAGTGTATTTCAGGGTAACAATGAGCAGTTCTTC. Residues: CASSVFQGNNEQFF.

The chain is built from TRBV12-3 or TRBV12-4 and TRBJ1-1, with D tentatively TRBD1 (5 bases). Trimming stripped 8 bases from V and 4 bases from J, with 11 bases between. The CDR3 is 12 residues long. For the CDR3, the DNA is TGTGCCAGCGGAAGACAGACCACTGAAGCTTTCTTT. Protein: CASGRQTTEAFF.

CDR3 nucleotide sequence: TGTGCCAGCCGTAAGGGAGGCAATGAGCAGTTCTTC. It yields the protein CASRKGGNEQFF. The rearrangement joins TRBV19 to TRBJ2-1, with D tentatively TRBD2 (6 bases). Trimming took off 9 bases at V and 6 bases at J, with 12 bases between the two ends. The CDR3 consists of 12 residues. The germline CDR1 and CDR2 sequences are LNHDA and SQIVND (reference sequence).

The chain is built from TRBV19 and TRBJ2-3; the D gene is possibly TRBD1 (6 bases). CDR3 size: 12 residues. V lost 9 bases, J lost 10 bases, and 17 bases lay in between. CDR1 LNHDA and CDR2 SQIVND come from the germline V gene (reference sequence). CDR3 in DNA: TGTGCCAGAGGGACATCAAGGAGATCGCAGTATTTT. Translation: CARGTSRRSQYF.

The chain is built from TRBV7-2 and TRBJ2-2, with D perhaps matching TRBD1 (5 bases). From germline, CDR1 is SGHTA and CDR2 FQGNSA. The V end was cut by 2 bases, the J end by 4 bases, with 14 bases between. The CDR3 runs 16 residues. CDR3 amino acids: CASSLFGQVGTGELFF. The CDR3 coding sequence is TGTGCCAGCAGCTTATTCGGACAAGTTGGCACCGGGGAGCTGTTTTTT. The full variable domain, with the rest looked up from reference TRBV7-2 and TRBJ2-2, is GAGVSQSPSNKVTEKGKDVELRCDPISGHTALYWYRQSLGQGLEFLIYFQGNSAPDKSGLPSDRFSAERTGGSVSTLTIQRTQQEDSAVYLCASSLFGQVGTGELFFGEGSRLTVL.

V is TRBV4-3 and J is TRBJ2-3; 10 nucleotides agree with TRBD2. From germline, CDR1 is LGHNA and CDR2 YSLEER. After removal of 0 bases from V and 3 bases from J, the junction contained 18 bases not matched to a gene. This CDR3 region has 21 residues. This CDR3 is CASSQDVGASGRVELTDTQYF. The CDR3 coding sequence is TGCGCCAGCAGCCAAGACGTAGGGGCTAGCGGGAGAGTAGAGCTGACAGATACGCAGTATTTT.

V and J are TRBV30 and TRBJ2-2; D is unresolved. Germline V gene sequence: CDR1 GTSNPN, CDR2 SVGIG (reference sequence). V gave up 8 bases and J gave up 6 bases, with 16 bases separating them. This CDR3 spans 13 amino acids. Written as DNA, the CDR3 is TGTGCCCATACCCCCCGGGTAGCCGGGGAGCTGTTTTTT. This encodes CAHTPRVAGELFF.

The chain uses TRBV19 and TRBJ2-5; TRBD1 agrees at 7 bases. V lost 1 base, J lost 4 bases, and 6 bases stayed unmatched. The CDR3 is 15 amino acids. CDR1 and CDR2 (germline): LNHDA, SQIVND (reference sequence). The CDR3 nucleotides are TGTGCCAGTAGTATAGCACAGGGGTCATTAGAGACCCAGTACTTC. It encodes CASSIAQGSLETQYF. The full variable domain, with the rest looked up from reference TRBV19 and TRBJ2-5, is DGGITQSPKYLFRKEGQNVTLSCEQNLNHDAMYWYRQDPGQGLRLIYYSQIVNDFQKGDIAEGYSVSREKKESFPLTVTSAQKNPTAFYLCASSIAQGSLETQYFGPGTRLLVL.